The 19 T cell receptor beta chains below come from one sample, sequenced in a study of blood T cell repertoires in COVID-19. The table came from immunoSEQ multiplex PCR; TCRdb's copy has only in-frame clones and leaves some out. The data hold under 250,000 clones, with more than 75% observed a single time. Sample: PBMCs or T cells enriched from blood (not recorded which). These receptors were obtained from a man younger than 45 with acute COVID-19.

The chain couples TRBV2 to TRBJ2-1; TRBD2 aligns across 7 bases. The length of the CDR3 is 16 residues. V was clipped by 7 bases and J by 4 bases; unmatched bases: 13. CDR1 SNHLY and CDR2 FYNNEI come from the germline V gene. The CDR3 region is CASTQGRGGNYNEQFF. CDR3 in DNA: TGTGCCAGCACCCAAGGGAGGGGCGGAAATTACAATGAGCAGTTCTTC.

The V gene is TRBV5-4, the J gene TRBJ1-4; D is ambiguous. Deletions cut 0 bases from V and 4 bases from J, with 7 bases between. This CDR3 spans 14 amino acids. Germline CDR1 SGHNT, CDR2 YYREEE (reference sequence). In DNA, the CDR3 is TGTGCCAGCAGCTTGGCGGGAGTTAATGAAAAACTGTTTTTT. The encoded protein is CASSLAGVNEKLFF.

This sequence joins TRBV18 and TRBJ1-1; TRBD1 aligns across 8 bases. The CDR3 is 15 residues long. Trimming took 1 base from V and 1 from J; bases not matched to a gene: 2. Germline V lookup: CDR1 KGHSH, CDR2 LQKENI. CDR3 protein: CASSPQQGGNTEAFF. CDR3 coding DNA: TGTGCCAGCTCACCACAACAGGGGGGGAACACTGAAGCTTTCTTT.

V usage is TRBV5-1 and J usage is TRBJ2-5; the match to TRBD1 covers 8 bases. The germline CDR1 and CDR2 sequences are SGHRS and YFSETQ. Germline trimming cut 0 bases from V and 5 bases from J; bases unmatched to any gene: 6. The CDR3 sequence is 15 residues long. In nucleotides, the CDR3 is TGCGCCAGCAGCTTGGCCCCAGGGGGCGGGGAGACCCAGTACTTC. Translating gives CASSLAPGGGETQYF.

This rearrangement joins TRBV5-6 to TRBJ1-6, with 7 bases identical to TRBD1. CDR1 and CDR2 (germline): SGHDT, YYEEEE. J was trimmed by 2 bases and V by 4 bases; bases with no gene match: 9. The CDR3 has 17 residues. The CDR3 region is CASSPNRGRTYNSPLHF. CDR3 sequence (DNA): TGTGCCAGCAGCCCTAACAGGGGTAGGACCTATAATTCACCCCTCCACTTT.

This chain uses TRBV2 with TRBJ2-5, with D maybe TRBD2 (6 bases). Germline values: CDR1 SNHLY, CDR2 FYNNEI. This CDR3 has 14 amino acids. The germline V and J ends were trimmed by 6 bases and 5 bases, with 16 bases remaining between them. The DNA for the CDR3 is TGTGCCAGCAGCCGGAGGGGAATGGAGGAGACCCAGTACTTC. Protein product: CASSRRGMEETQYF.

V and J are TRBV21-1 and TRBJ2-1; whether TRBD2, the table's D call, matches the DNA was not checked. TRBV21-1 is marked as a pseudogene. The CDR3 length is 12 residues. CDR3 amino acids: CAGGKSYNEQFF. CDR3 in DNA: TGTGCCGGCGGTAAAAGCTACAATGAGCAGTTCTTC.

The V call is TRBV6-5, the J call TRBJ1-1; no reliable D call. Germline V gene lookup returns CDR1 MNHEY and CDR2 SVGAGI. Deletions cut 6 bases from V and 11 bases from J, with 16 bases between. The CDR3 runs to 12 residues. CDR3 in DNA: TGTGCCAGCAGCCACCCTGGCACCTCGGCTTTCTTT. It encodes CASSHPGTSAFF.

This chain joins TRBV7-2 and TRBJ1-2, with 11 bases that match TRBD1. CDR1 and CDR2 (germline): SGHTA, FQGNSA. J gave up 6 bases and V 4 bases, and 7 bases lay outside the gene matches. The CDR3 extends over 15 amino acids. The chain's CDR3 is CASSSRTGGANGYTF. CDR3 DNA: TGTGCCAGCAGCTCCCGGACAGGGGGCGCTAATGGCTACACCTTC.

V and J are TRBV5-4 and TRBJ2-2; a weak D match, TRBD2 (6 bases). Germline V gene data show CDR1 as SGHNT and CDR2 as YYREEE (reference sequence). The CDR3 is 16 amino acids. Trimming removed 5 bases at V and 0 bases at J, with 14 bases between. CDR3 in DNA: TGTGCCAGCAGTATAGCGGACATTGCGAACACCGGGGAGCTGTTTTTT. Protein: CASSIADIANTGELFF. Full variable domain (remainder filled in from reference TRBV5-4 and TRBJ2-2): ETGVTQSPTHLIKTRGQQVTLRCSSQSGHNTVSWYQQALGQGPQFIFQYYREEENGRGNFPPRFSGLQFPNYSSELNVNALELDDSALYLCASSIADIANTGELFFGEGSRLTVL.

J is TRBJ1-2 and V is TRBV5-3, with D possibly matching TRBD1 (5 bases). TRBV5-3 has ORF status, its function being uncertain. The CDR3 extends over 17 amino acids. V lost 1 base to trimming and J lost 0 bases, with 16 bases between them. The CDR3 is CARSLFCRDSANYGYTF. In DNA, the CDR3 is TGTGCCAGAAGCTTGTTCTGTCGGGACTCAGCTAACTATGGCTACACCTTC.

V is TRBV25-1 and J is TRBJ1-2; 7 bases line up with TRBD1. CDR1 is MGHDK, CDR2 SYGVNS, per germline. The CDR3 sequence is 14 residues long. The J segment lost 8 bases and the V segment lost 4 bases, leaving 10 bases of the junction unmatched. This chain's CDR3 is CASSAEGAMRGYTF. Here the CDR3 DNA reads TGTGCCAGCAGTGCGGAGGGGGCAATGAGGGGCTACACCTTC.

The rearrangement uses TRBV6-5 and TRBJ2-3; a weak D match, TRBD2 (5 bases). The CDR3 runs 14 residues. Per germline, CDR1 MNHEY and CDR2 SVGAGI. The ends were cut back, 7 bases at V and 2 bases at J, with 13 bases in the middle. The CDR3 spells CASTVRGDTDTQYF. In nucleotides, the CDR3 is TGTGCCAGCACTGTTCGGGGAGACACAGATACGCAGTATTTT.

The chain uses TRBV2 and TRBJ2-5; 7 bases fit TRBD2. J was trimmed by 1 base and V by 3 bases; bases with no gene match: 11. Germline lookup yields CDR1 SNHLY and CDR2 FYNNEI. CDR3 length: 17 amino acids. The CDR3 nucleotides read TGTGCCAGCAGTGAGGCTATACTAGCGAACTTCCAAGAGACCCAGTACTTC. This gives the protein CASSEAILANFQETQYF.

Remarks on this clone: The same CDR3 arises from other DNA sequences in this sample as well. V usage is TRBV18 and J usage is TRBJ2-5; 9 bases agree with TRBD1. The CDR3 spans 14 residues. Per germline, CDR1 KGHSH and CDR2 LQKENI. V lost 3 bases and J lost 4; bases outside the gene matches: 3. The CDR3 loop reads CASSPSGQGETQYF. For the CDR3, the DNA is TGTGCCAGCTCACCGTCGGGACAGGGAGAGACCCAGTACTTC.

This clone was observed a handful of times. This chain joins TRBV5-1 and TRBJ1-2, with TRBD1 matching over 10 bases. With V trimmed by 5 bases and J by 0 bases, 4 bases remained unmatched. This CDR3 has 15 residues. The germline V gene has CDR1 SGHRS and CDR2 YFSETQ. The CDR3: CASRSGQGSNYGYTF. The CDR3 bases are TGCGCCAGCAGGTCGGGACAGGGGTCTAACTATGGCTACACCTTC.

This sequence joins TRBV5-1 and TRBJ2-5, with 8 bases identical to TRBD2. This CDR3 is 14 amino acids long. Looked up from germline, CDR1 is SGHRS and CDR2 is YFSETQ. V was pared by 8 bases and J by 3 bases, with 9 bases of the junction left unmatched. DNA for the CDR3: TGCGCCAGTCGGGGGGGTTTTATGGAAGAGACCCAGTACTTC. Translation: CASRGGFMEETQYF.

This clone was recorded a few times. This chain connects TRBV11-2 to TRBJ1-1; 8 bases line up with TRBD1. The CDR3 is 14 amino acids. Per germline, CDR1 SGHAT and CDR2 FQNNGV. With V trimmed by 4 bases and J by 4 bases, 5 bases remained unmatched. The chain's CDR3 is CASSSQGGSTEAFF. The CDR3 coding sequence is TGTGCCAGCAGCTCACAGGGGGGGAGCACTGAAGCTTTCTTT.

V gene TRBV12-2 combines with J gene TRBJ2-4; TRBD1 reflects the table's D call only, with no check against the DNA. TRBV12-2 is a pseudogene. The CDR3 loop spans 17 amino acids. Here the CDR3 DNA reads TGTGCAAGTCGCCCCAGCCCCCGCCCCAGGGCCAAAAACATTCAGTACTTC. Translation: CASRPSPRPRAKNIQYF.